The next 28 T cell receptor beta chains were all read from a single sample in a study of blood T cell repertoires in COVID-19. Measured with immunoSEQ multiplex PCR; TCRdb has only the in-frame clones, and not every one. In the table there are approximately 100,000 clones, approximately 90% of which are singletons. The material sequenced was peripheral blood. These receptors were collected from a man aged 55-75 years with acute or convalescent COVID-19.

The chain joins TRBV30 to TRBJ1-5; TRBD1 agrees at 8 bases. With 4 bases clipped from V and 6 bases from J, the junction kept 11 bases outside the gene matches. Germline-derived CDR1 and CDR2 are GTSNPN and SVGIG (reference sequence). This CDR3 is built from 15 residues. The CDR3 protein is CAWNPGGQVGQPQHF. CDR3 nucleotide sequence: TGTGCCTGGAACCCGGGGGGACAGGTCGGTCAGCCCCAGCATTTT.

The rearrangement links TRBV11-2 to TRBJ2-7; unclear D gene. Trimming stripped 5 bases from V and 0 bases from J, with 14 bases between. There are 15 residues in the CDR3. CDR1 SGHAT and CDR2 FQNNGV come from the germline V gene. This chain's CDR3 is CASSPGGWSSYEQYV. DNA of the CDR3: TGTGCCAGCAGCCCCGGCGGTTGGAGCTCCTACGAGCAGTACGTC.

The V and J genes are TRBV7-9 and TRBJ1-1; a possible D gene is TRBD1 (5 bases). V lost 2 bases to trimming and J lost 4 bases, with 17 bases between them. The CDR3 length is 16 residues. CDR1 is SEHNR, CDR2 FQNEAQ, per germline (reference sequence). The CDR3 DNA reads as TGTGCCAGCAGCTTATTGGGCAGGGTAGGGTTCACTGAAGCTTTCTTT. Residues: CASSLLGRVGFTEAFF.

V gene TRBV4-1 combines with J gene TRBJ2-1, with 7 bases identical to TRBD1. V gave up 4 bases and J gave up 4 bases; unmatched junction bases: 4. This CDR3 has 14 amino acids. Per the germline V gene, CDR1 is MGHRA and CDR2 is YSYEKL. CDR3 region: CASSPGGVYNEQFF. CDR3 bases: TGCGCCAGCAGCCCAGGGGGAGTGTACAATGAGCAGTTCTTC.

The rearrangement links TRBV12-3 or TRBV12-4 to TRBJ2-7, with TRBD1 matching over 8 bases. V shed 2 bases, J shed 9 bases, and the junction held 6 bases outside the gene matches. The CDR3 is made up of 13 amino acids. The CDR3 loop is CASSLQGASGQYV. As DNA, the CDR3 is TGTGCCAGCAGTTTACAGGGGGCCTCCGGGCAGTACGTC.

The chain carries TRBV9 and TRBJ1-5; TRBD1 matches at 11 bases. This CDR3 spans 14 amino acids. The V and J ends lost 9 bases and 4 bases, in that order; junction bases with no gene match: 6. Germline loops: CDR1 SGDLS, CDR2 YYNGEE. The chain's CDR3 is CATGTGGKNQPQHF. CDR3 coding DNA: TGTGCCACCGGGACAGGGGGGAAAAATCAGCCCCAGCATTTT.

The gene calls are TRBV6-1 and TRBJ2-2; D perhaps matches TRBD2 (6 bases). This CDR3 is built from 14 residues. Germline values: CDR1 MNHNS, CDR2 SASEGT. Trimming removed 3 bases at V and 3 bases at J, with 8 bases between. This CDR3 reads CASSEGRYTGELFF. CDR3 DNA: TGTGCCAGCAGTGAGGGGAGGTACACCGGGGAGCTGTTTTTT.

The J gene is TRBJ2-2, the V gene TRBV29-1; possibly TRBD1 for D (5 bases). Trimming left V 5 bases short and J 6 bases short, with 16 bases between. CDR3 length equals 14 residues. The germline CDR1 and CDR2 sequences are SQVTM and ANQGSEA. The DNA of the CDR3 is TGCAGCGTTTCTCCAGGGCCATTGGCCGGGGAGCTGTTTTTT. It specifies CSVSPGPLAGELFF.

This chain links TRBV7-3 with TRBJ2-5, with TRBD1 as a possible D gene (7 bases). There are 14 residues in the CDR3. Germline V CDR1 and CDR2: SGHTA, FQGTGA. Trimming shortened V by 5 bases and J by 1 base, and 11 bases separated the two germline ends. The CDR3 DNA is TGTGCCAGCAGCCATCAGGGGGGCCAAGAGACCCAGTACTTC. As protein: CASSHQGGQETQYF.

This clone was seen once. The chain has TRBV30 and TRBJ2-7; possibly TRBD2 for D (6 bases). Trimming pared 2 bases from V and 1 base from J, leaving 6 bases between. Germline CDR1 and CDR2: GTSNPN and SVGIG (reference sequence). This CDR3 is built from 12 residues. CDR3: CAWSRGSYEQYF. Here the CDR3 DNA reads TGTGCCTGGAGTCGGGGGTCCTACGAGCAGTACTTC.

The chain carries TRBV5-4 and TRBJ1-1, with D possibly TRBD1 on 6 matching bases. V was clipped by 3 bases and J by 4 bases, with 16 bases between them. Per germline, CDR1 SGHNT and CDR2 YYREEE (reference sequence). The CDR3 is 15 residues long. The CDR3 protein is CASSSQQGRGTEAFF. The CDR3 nucleotides are TGTGCCAGCAGCTCCCAACAGGGAAGGGGCACTGAAGCTTTCTTT.

The J gene is TRBJ2-3, the V gene TRBV7-2; 12 nucleotides line up with TRBD2. V shed 1 base and J 7 bases; nucleotides not matched to a gene: 9. Germline values: CDR1 SGHTA, CDR2 FQGNSA. The CDR3 is made up of 17 amino acids. CDR3 bases: TGTGCCAGCAGCTTAGAACTAGCGGGAGGAATTGGAAATACGCAGTATTTT. Its translation: CASSLELAGGIGNTQYF. The whole variable domain, filled in from reference TRBV7-2 and TRBJ2-3, reads GAGVSQSPSNKVTEKGKDVELRCDPISGHTALYWYRQSLGQGLEFLIYFQGNSAPDKSGLPSDRFSAERTGGSVSTLTIQRTQQEDSAVYLCASSLELAGGIGNTQYFGPGTRLTVL.

V and J are TRBV6-5 and TRBJ2-5; 7 bases line up with TRBD1. The junction had 4 bases not matched to a gene; V was cut back by 5 bases and J by 4 bases. Germline CDR1 MNHEY, CDR2 SVGAGI. This CDR3 comprises 13 residues. CDR3 nucleotides: TGTGCCAGCAGTCCCCAGGGGGTAGAGACCCAGTACTTC. Translating gives CASSPQGVETQYF.

The chain uses TRBV5-1 and TRBJ1-1, with TRBD1 as a possible D gene (6 bases). This CDR3 has 15 amino acids. CDR1 and CDR2 (germline): SGHRS, YFSETQ. V was pared by 5 bases and J by 3 bases, with 17 bases between. CDR3 protein: CASRWVQGSDTEAFF. The CDR3 region has the DNA TGCGCCAGCAGGTGGGTACAGGGTTCAGACACTGAAGCTTTCTTT.

This sequence joins TRBV3-1 (or the pseudogene TRBV3-2) and TRBJ2-7, with D possibly matching TRBD2 (5 bases). The CDR3 extends over 14 amino acids. V lost 0 bases and J 2 bases, leaving 8 bases between the germline ends. Per the germline V gene, CDR1 is LGHDT and CDR2 is YNNKEL (reference sequence). This CDR3 reads CASSQEIATYEQYF. In DNA form, the CDR3 reads TGTGCCAGCAGCCAAGAAATAGCGACCTACGAGCAGTACTTC.

V and J are TRBV19 and TRBJ1-2; D is possibly TRBD1 (6 bases). Germline loops: CDR1 LNHDA, CDR2 SQIVND (reference sequence). The V gene lost 3 bases and the J gene lost 2 bases, with 10 bases spanning the gap. The CDR3 is made up of 14 amino acids. The CDR3 region has the DNA TGTGCCAGTAGTATTGGGGGGGCAAACTATGGCTACACCTTC. Translated: CASSIGGANYGYTF.

A single count supports this clone. The chain carries TRBV13 and TRBJ1-1; 9 bases are shared with TRBD1. The germline V gene encodes CDR1 PRHDT and CDR2 FYEKMQ (reference sequence). The J segment lost 4 bases and the V segment lost 5 bases, leaving 8 bases of the junction unmatched. The CDR3 totals 15 residues. DNA of the CDR3: TGTGCCAGCAGCCCCAACAGGGGACAGGGCACTGAAGCTTTCTTT. Translated, it gives CASSPNRGQGTEAFF.

The count of this clone is one. The chain is built from TRBV28 and TRBJ1-6; D may be TRBD1 (6 bases). The CDR3 has 14 amino acids. Deletions cut 7 bases from V and 6 bases from J, with 13 bases between. The V gene's germline CDR1 is MDHEN and CDR2 SYDVKM. DNA of the CDR3: TGTGCCAGCATCTGGGGGGGCAGTAATTCACCCCTCCACTTT. The encoded protein is CASIWGGSNSPLHF.

This chain joins TRBV19 and TRBJ1-1, with 7 positions matching TRBD1. CDR3 length equals 13 residues. Losses at the gene ends were 6 bases for V and 1 base for J; bases not matched to a gene: 2. CDR1 is LNHDA, CDR2 SQIVND, per germline (reference sequence). CDR3 bases: TGTGCCAGTAGGACAGGGTCGAACACTGAAGCTTTCTTT. Translation gives CASRTGSNTEAFF.

This chain uses TRBV7-8 with TRBJ1-6; 7 bases line up with TRBD1. The CDR3 totals 16 residues. Germline CDR1 and CDR2: SGHVS and FQNEAQ. The ends lost 0 bases at V and 6 bases at J; junction bases unmatched: 5. The CDR3 coding sequence is TGTGCCAGCAGCTTAGCCGACAGGGCGGCTAATTCACCCCTCCACTTT. Translating it yields CASSLADRAANSPLHF.

The chain recombines TRBV6-5 with TRBJ1-2; D is possibly TRBD1 (5 bases). This CDR3 spans 14 amino acids. Deletions cut 0 bases from V and 6 bases from J, with 11 bases between. Germline CDR1 reads MNHEY; CDR2 reads SVGAGI. The CDR3, as DNA: TGTGCCAGCAGTTACTCAGGGGAATGGGATGGCTACACCTTC. This codes for CASSYSGEWDGYTF.

The chain recombines TRBV24-1 with TRBJ2-7; a weak D match, TRBD2 (5 bases). The germline V gene encodes CDR1 KGHDR and CDR2 SFDVKD. The CDR3 is 16 residues long. V was shortened by 3 bases and J by 3 bases, with 17 bases between the two germline ends. This CDR3 is CATSDGPPGEGYEQYF. In nucleotides, the CDR3 is TGTGCCACCAGTGATGGTCCTCCAGGAGAGGGCTACGAGCAGTACTTC.

The chain has TRBV5-6 and TRBJ2-3, with 7 bases aligning to TRBD1. From germline, CDR1 is SGHDT and CDR2 YYEEEE. J gave up 8 bases and V 3 bases, and 9 bases lay outside the gene matches. The CDR3 contains 14 residues. The CDR3 DNA sequence: TGTGCCAGCAGCTGGACAGGCGCCCAGGTTACGCAGTATTTT. Protein: CASSWTGAQVTQYF.

This chain links TRBV6-5 with TRBJ1-2; D may be TRBD1 (5 bases). V was trimmed by 6 bases and J by 0 bases, leaving 11 bases between them. Germline lookup yields CDR1 MNHEY and CDR2 SVGAGI. The length of the CDR3 is 14 residues. CDR3 bases: TGTGCCAGCAGACAGGACGGCGCTAACTATGGCTACACCTTC. Amino acids: CASRQDGANYGYTF.

The chain links TRBV6-2 or TRBV6-3 to TRBJ2-3, with 7 bases aligning to TRBD2. CDR1 is MNHEY, CDR2 SVGEGT, per germline. V lost 2 bases to trimming and J lost 5 bases; unmatched junction nucleotides: 7. The CDR3 is made up of 15 amino acids. CDR3: CASSYVGGPRDTQYF. The CDR3 bases are TGTGCCAGCAGTTACGTGGGAGGGCCGAGAGATACGCAGTATTTT.

The chain combines TRBV30 with TRBJ1-5, with 7 bases identical to TRBD1. Trimming cost V 2 bases and J 0 bases; bases outside gene matches: 1. This CDR3 has 14 residues. Germline CDR1 is GTSNPN and CDR2 is SVGIG (reference sequence). The CDR3 DNA is TGTGCCTGGAGTTCAGGGGGTAGCAATCAGCCCCAGCATTTT. It specifies CAWSSGGSNQPQHF. The whole variable domain, filled in from reference TRBV30 and TRBJ1-5, reads SQTIHQWPATLVQPVGSPLSLECTVEGTSNPNLYWYRQAAGRGLQLLFYSVGIGQISSEVPQNLSASRPQDRQFILSSKKLLLSDSGFYLCAWSSGGSNQPQHFGDGTRLSIL.

The chain joins TRBV19 to TRBJ2-2; 9 bases agree with TRBD1. The CDR3 spans 15 residues. Trimming took 1 base from V and 5 from J; bases not matched to a gene: 2. Per the germline V gene, CDR1 is LNHDA and CDR2 is SQIVND (reference sequence). In DNA form, the CDR3 reads TGTGCCAGTAGTATAGGGGGGACAGGGACCGGGGAGCTGTTTTTT. Amino acids: CASSIGGTGTGELFF.

The rearrangement links TRBV15 to TRBJ1-1; possibly TRBD1 for D (6 bases). CDR1 and CDR2 from the germline V gene are LNHNV and YYDKDF (reference sequence). CDR3 length equals 17 residues. V was clipped by 0 bases and J by 3 bases, with 17 bases between them. CDR3 protein: CATSRDSVTGRDTEAFF. The CDR3 DNA follows: TGTGCCACCAGCAGAGATTCGGTCACAGGGAGGGACACTGAAGCTTTCTTT. The full variable domain, with the rest looked up from reference TRBV15 and TRBJ1-1, is DAMVIQNPRYQVTQFGKPVTLSCSQTLNHNVMYWYQQKSSQAPKLLFHYYDKDFNNEADTPDNFQSRRPNTSFCFLDIRSPGLGDTAMYLCATSRDSVTGRDTEAFFGQGTRLTVV.